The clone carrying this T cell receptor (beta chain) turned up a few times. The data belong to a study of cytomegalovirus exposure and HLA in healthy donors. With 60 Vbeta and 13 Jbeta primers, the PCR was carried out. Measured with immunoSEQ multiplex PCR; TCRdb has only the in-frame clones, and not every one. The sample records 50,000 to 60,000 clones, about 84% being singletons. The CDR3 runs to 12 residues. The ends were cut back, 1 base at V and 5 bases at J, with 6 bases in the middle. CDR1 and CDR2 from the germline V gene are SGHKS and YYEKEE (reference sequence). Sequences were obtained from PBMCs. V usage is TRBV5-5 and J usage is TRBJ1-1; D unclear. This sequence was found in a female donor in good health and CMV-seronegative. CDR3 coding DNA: TGTGCCAGCAGCTTGAGCAGGACTGAAGCTTTCTTT. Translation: CASSLSRTEAFF.